This T cell receptor (beta chain) was recovered during a study of T cell responses to AZD1222 COVID-19 vaccine. Repertoires were generated with immunoSEQ multiplex PCR, while TCRdb's copy carries only in-frame clones and drops some. The sample includes roughly 150,000 clones, less than 90% seen only once; the top ten take approximately 6.6%. The germline V gene encodes CDR1 SGHDT and CDR2 YYEEEE. The CDR3 covers 13 residues. V shed 4 bases and J shed 9 bases, with 14 bases lying between them. This chain uses TRBV5-6 with TRBJ2-1, with D perhaps matching TRBD2 (6 bases). The clonotype originates from an adult who had recovered from COVID-19. The sequenced sample was peripheral blood, obtained after recovery from COVID-19. The CDR3 sequence: CASSPESGVEQFF. In nucleotides, the CDR3 is TGTGCCAGCAGCCCGGAATCGGGGGTTGAGCAGTTCTTC.